The subject of this entry is one TCR beta chain. Its antigen is not known. The data stem from a study of Ad26.COV2.S vaccination and SARS-CoV-2 variants. The CDR3 runs to 15 residues. The V gene's germline CDR1 is MNHEY and CDR2 SMNVEV (reference sequence). Trimming removed 4 bases from V and 1 base from J; junction bases left unmatched: 5. Study results and caveats: Vaccinated and placebo-treated recipients had similar non-spike TCR breadth.

Produced via immunoSEQ multiplex PCR; TCRdb's table is partial and in-frame only. The profile shows about 140,000 clones, about nine tenths of them singletons. The chain joins TRBV27 to TRBJ2-3; 7 nucleotides align to TRBD1. The receptor was isolated from a human donor who had recovered from COVID-19. This sample comprised peripheral blood, obtained after recovery from COVID-19. The CDR3 is CASSSGQVRTDTQYF. In DNA form, the CDR3 reads TGTGCCAGCAGTTCAGGACAGGTCCGCACAGATACGCAGTATTTT.